A single sample gave rise to the 30 T cell receptor beta chains below, sequenced in a study of cytomegalovirus exposure and HLA in healthy donors. Primers: 60 Vbeta forward and 13 Jbeta reverse. Profiled with immunoSEQ multiplex PCR; TCRdb holds only in-frame clones, not every one. The sample includes about 150,000 clones, over 75% seen only once; the top ten take 2% to 2.5%. Sequences were obtained from PBMCs. Receptors originate from a male donor in good health and CMV-seronegative.

This chain uses TRBV5-1 with TRBJ2-3, with TRBD1 as a possible D gene (6 bases). V was cut by 0 bases and J by 2 bases, with 10 bases left in between. Germline V gene data show CDR1 as SGHRS and CDR2 as YFSETQ. The CDR3 contains 15 residues. The CDR3: CASSLVGAPTDTQYF. The CDR3 bases are TGCGCCAGCAGCTTGGTGGGGGCGCCCACAGATACGCAGTATTTT.

The gene calls are TRBV11-2 and TRBJ2-1; 9 bases map to TRBD2. The CDR3 sequence is 17 residues long. V shed 5 bases, J shed 2 bases, and the junction held 10 bases outside the gene matches. Germline V gives CDR1 SGHAT, CDR2 FQNNGV. Written as DNA, the CDR3 is TGTGCCAGCAGCCCAACATCCGGGACTAGCCCCTACAATGAGCAGTTCTTC. It encodes CASSPTSGTSPYNEQFF.

The CDR3 here is CASSLRGGDGYTF. The CDR3 coding sequence is TGTGCCAGCAGCTTAAGAGGGGGCGATGGCTACACCTTC. The chain combines TRBV7-9 with TRBJ1-2; 7 bases line up with TRBD1. This CDR3 is built from 13 residues. Germline lookup yields CDR1 SEHNR and CDR2 FQNEAQ (reference sequence). V was clipped by 2 bases and J by 6 bases; unmatched bases: 3.

This chain connects TRBV7-6 to TRBJ2-1; 8 bases agree with TRBD2. The CDR3 contains 19 residues. CDR1 is SGHVS and CDR2 is FNYEAQ in the germline V gene. J was trimmed by 3 bases and V by 2 bases; bases with no gene match: 15. The CDR3 is CASSLRPSGTRLVYNEQFF. The CDR3 DNA is TGTGCCAGCAGCTTACGACCTTCAGGGACTAGGCTGGTCTACAATGAGCAGTTCTTC.

Details on this clone: One end of the junction fails to match germline, which may point to a read error. The same CDR3 is also encoded by other DNA sequences in this sample. The rearrangement joins TRBV2 to TRBJ1-1, with D uncertain. Per germline, CDR1 SNHLY and CDR2 FYNNEI. CDR3 size: 13 residues. The DNA of the CDR3 is TGTGCCAGCAGGGAGGTTATGAATACTGAAGCTTTCTTT. It translates to CASREVMNTEAFF.

The sample holds one count of this clone. The rearrangement links TRBV5-1 to TRBJ1-1; D call uncertain. Trimming left V 1 base short and J 1 base short, with 8 bases between. Looked up from germline, CDR1 is SGHRS and CDR2 is YFSETQ. The CDR3 runs 14 residues. The CDR3 sequence: CASSLYGENTEAFF. For the CDR3, the DNA is TGCGCCAGCAGCTTGTACGGGGAGAACACTGAAGCTTTCTTT.

The gene calls are TRBV7-8 and TRBJ2-7; 9 bases agree with TRBD1. V lost 2 bases and J lost 4; bases outside the gene matches: 6. Germline CDR1 and CDR2: SGHVS and FQNEAQ. The CDR3 has 15 residues. The CDR3 DNA reads as TGTGCCAGCAGCTTAAGGGGACAGGGACCATACGAGCAGTACTTC. As protein: CASSLRGQGPYEQYF.

J is TRBJ1-4 and V is TRBV4-1; D uncertain. The CDR3 sequence is 14 residues long. CDR1 is MGHRA, CDR2 YSYEKL, per germline. The V and J ends lost 3 bases and 4 bases respectively, with 9 bases between them. CDR3 residues: CASSQGRFNEKLFF. The CDR3 DNA reads TGCGCCAGCAGCCAGGGGAGGTTTAATGAAAAACTGTTTTTT.

V is TRBV7-2 and J is TRBJ2-1, with TRBD2 as a possible D gene (5 bases). Germline V CDR1 and CDR2: SGHTA, FQGNSA. The CDR3 extends over 15 amino acids. Trimming pared 5 bases from V and 4 bases from J, leaving 15 bases between. The CDR3 protein is CASSPHRGLYNEQFF. DNA of the CDR3: TGTGCCAGCAGCCCCCATCGGGGATTATACAATGAGCAGTTCTTC.

The V call is TRBV5-1, the J call TRBJ1-1; 8 bases are a match to TRBD1. CDR1 is SGHRS and CDR2 is YFSETQ in the germline V gene. The CDR3 contains 15 residues. V gave up 7 bases and J gave up 5 bases; unmatched junction bases: 13. The CDR3 spells CASAVAGGDGTEAFF. The CDR3 DNA reads TGCGCCAGCGCGGTGGCAGGGGGCGATGGTACTGAAGCTTTCTTT.

The chain combines TRBV5-4 with TRBJ1-3; unclear D gene. CDR3 length: 14 residues. V was clipped by 5 bases and J by 0 bases, with 9 bases between them. Per the germline V gene, CDR1 is SGHNT and CDR2 is YYREEE (reference sequence). The CDR3 sequence is CASSSGISGNTIYF. The CDR3 nucleotides are TGTGCCAGCAGTTCCGGGATCTCTGGAAACACCATATATTTT.

The genes are TRBV9 and TRBJ1-1; tentative D call: TRBD1 (5 bases). The CDR3 extends over 14 amino acids. Germline-derived CDR1 and CDR2 are SGDLS and YYNGEE. Between the trimmed V and J ends, which lost 0 bases and 6 bases, there was a span of 12 bases. The CDR3 sequence: CASSVARDPPEAFF. The CDR3 DNA sequence: TGTGCCAGCAGCGTAGCCAGGGATCCACCTGAAGCTTTCTTT.

The chain joins TRBV25-1 to TRBJ2-1, with 9 bases lining up with TRBD2. Germline lookup yields CDR1 MGHDK and CDR2 SYGVNS. CDR3 size: 16 residues. The V gene end was trimmed by 1 base and the J gene end by 9 bases; junction bases not matched to a gene: 10. The chain's CDR3 is CASSELGGGASREQFF. As DNA, the CDR3 is TGTGCCAGCAGTGAATTGGGCGGGGGGGCCTCTCGTGAGCAGTTCTTC. Together with reference TRBV25-1 and TRBJ2-1, the CDR3 gives the full variable domain: EADIYQTPRYLVIGTGKKITLECSQTMGHDKMYWYQQDPGMELHLIHYSYGVNSTEKGDLSSESTVSRIRTEHFPLTLESARPSHTSQYLCASSELGGGASREQFFGPGTRLTVL.

This clone has only a few counts. V gene TRBV30 combines with J gene TRBJ1-3; D is perhaps TRBD1 (6 bases). CDR3 length: 14 amino acids. CDR1 is GTSNPN and CDR2 is SVGIG in the germline V gene (reference sequence). V was clipped by 2 bases and J by 0 bases, with 8 bases between them. The DNA for the CDR3 is TGTGCCTGGAGTAGGGGGAGCTCTGGAAACACCATATATTTT. It encodes CAWSRGSSGNTIYF.

The J gene is TRBJ1-1, the V gene TRBV10-1, with no clear D. Germline V lookup: CDR1 WNHNN, CDR2 SYGVQD (reference sequence). This CDR3 comprises 12 residues. With 2 bases removed from V and 10 bases from J, the gap between germline ends came to 11 bases. For the CDR3, the DNA is TGCGCCAGCAGTGAGGTTCGGGGTGCAGCTTTCTTT. Translating gives CASSEVRGAAFF.

In this sample, this clone turned up once. The chain recombines TRBV5-1 with TRBJ1-5; 7 positions agree with TRBD1. Trimming took 4 bases from V and 1 from J; bases not matched to a gene: 2. The CDR3 has 14 residues. Germline CDR1 reads SGHRS; CDR2 reads YFSETQ. DNA of the CDR3: TGCGCCAGCAGCCCAGGGGGGAGCAATCAGCCCCAGCATTTT. Its translation is CASSPGGSNQPQHF.

This rearrangement joins TRBV7-6 to TRBJ1-3, with D perhaps matching TRBD1 (6 bases). V gave up 2 bases and J gave up 0 bases, with 8 bases separating them. The CDR3 consists of 15 residues. Germline assignment: CDR1 SGHVS and CDR2 FNYEAQ. The CDR3 coding sequence is TGTGCCAGCAGCTTACAGACAGGCTCTGGAAACACCATATATTTT. Translated: CASSLQTGSGNTIYF. Full variable domain (rest looked up from reference TRBV7-6 and TRBJ1-3): GAGVSQSPRYKVTKRGQDVALRCDPISGHVSLYWYRQALGQGPEFLTYFNYEAQQDKSGLPNDRFSAERPEGSISTLTIQRTEQRDSAMYRCASSLQTGSGNTIYFGEGSWLTVV.

The V gene is TRBV11-2, the J gene TRBJ1-2, with TRBD1 matching over 9 bases. The CDR3 contains 16 residues. CDR1 and CDR2 (germline): SGHAT, FQNNGV. J gave up 2 bases and V 5 bases, and 9 bases lay outside the gene matches. DNA for the CDR3: TGTGCCAGCAGCAACCGGACAGGGGCCGTAAACTATGGCTACACCTTC. Translated: CASSNRTGAVNYGYTF.

V and J are TRBV30 and TRBJ2-7; D is uncertain. Germline V lookup: CDR1 GTSNPN, CDR2 SVGIG (reference sequence). The germline V and J ends were trimmed by 2 bases and 3 bases, with 8 bases remaining between them. The CDR3 spans 12 residues. The CDR3 coding sequence is TGTGCCTGGAGTAAGATAGTCTACGAGCAGTACTTC. Amino acid sequence: CAWSKIVYEQYF.

The chain joins TRBV20-1 to TRBJ2-7, with TRBD1 as a possible D gene (5 bases). Germline V gene data show CDR1 as DFQATT and CDR2 as SNEGSKA (reference sequence). This CDR3 is built from 11 residues. The ends were cut back, 3 bases at V and 4 bases at J, with 7 bases in the middle. The CDR3 is CSASTGYEQYF. CDR3 sequence (DNA): TGCAGTGCTAGCACAGGTTACGAGCAGTACTTC.

The genes are TRBV5-6 and TRBJ1-6; TRBD1 matches at 8 bases. Germline lookup yields CDR1 SGHDT and CDR2 YYEEEE. Trimming at V came to 3 bases and at J to 10 bases, leaving 12 bases not matched to a gene. This CDR3 spans 16 amino acids. The CDR3 DNA sequence: TGTGCCAGCAGCTGGGGCCGCGGACAGGGCCAATCACCCCTCCACTTT. Translation: CASSWGRGQGQSPLHF.

V usage is TRBV30 and J usage is TRBJ2-7; D is ambiguous. This CDR3 comprises 12 residues. The germline V gene has CDR1 GTSNPN and CDR2 SVGIG (reference sequence). Trimming left V 2 bases short and J 4 bases short, with 9 bases between. Here the CDR3 reads CAWSPQPYEQYF. CDR3 nucleotides: TGTGCCTGGAGTCCACAGCCGTACGAGCAGTACTTC.

The chain employs TRBV5-1 and TRBJ2-2, with TRBD2 as a possible D gene (5 bases). V was clipped by 4 bases and J by 3 bases, with 16 bases between them. The CDR3 contains 16 residues. In germline, CDR1 is SGHRS, CDR2 YFSETQ. The CDR3 DNA reads TGCGCCAGCAGCCTCCTCGGTCCCGGGGACACCGGGGAGCTGTTTTTT. As protein: CASSLLGPGDTGELFF.

Of note for this clone: The sample contains more than one DNA sequence encoding this CDR3. The chain recombines TRBV29-1 with TRBJ2-1; no reliable D call. CDR1 is SQVTM, CDR2 ANQGSEA, per germline. The length of the CDR3 is 12 residues. V lost 4 bases, J lost 6 bases, and 10 bases lay in between. The CDR3 reads CSVVGALNEQFF. The CDR3 region has the DNA TGCAGCGTTGTTGGAGCGCTCAATGAGCAGTTCTTC.

The chain uses TRBV2 and TRBJ2-3, with 12 bases fitting TRBD2. Germline-derived CDR1 and CDR2 are SNHLY and FYNNEI. The CDR3 is 14 amino acids. Trimming at V came to 8 bases and at J to 5 bases, leaving 5 bases not matched to a gene. The CDR3 protein is CASPSGGARDTQYF. Here the CDR3 DNA reads TGTGCCAGCCCTAGCGGGGGGGCCAGAGATACGCAGTATTTT.

This sequence joins TRBV6-1 and TRBJ2-5; 7 bases line up with TRBD2. This CDR3 region has 18 residues. Germline CDR1 and CDR2: MNHNS and SASEGT. V was clipped by 4 bases and J by 0 bases; unmatched bases: 14. The CDR3 DNA reads TGTGCCAGCAGTGTCCTACGTTCAGCGGGGACGCACCAAGAGACCCAGTACTTC. Residues: CASSVLRSAGTHQETQYF.

This chain uses TRBV7-2 with TRBJ1-6; tentatively, D is TRBD1 (5 bases). The CDR3 contains 14 residues. Between the trimmed V and J ends, which lost 5 bases and 7 bases, there was a span of 12 bases. Germline loops: CDR1 SGHTA, CDR2 FQGNSA. For the CDR3, the DNA is TGTGCCAGCAGCCAACGACGGACAAATTCACCCCTCCACTTT. It encodes CASSQRRTNSPLHF.

J is TRBJ2-2 and V is TRBV5-1; TRBD1 agrees at 10 bases. In germline, CDR1 is SGHRS, CDR2 YFSETQ. V shed 4 bases and J 4 bases; nucleotides not matched to a gene: 7. The CDR3 has 16 amino acids. Written as DNA, the CDR3 is TGCGCCAGCAGCAGGGGACAGGGGAGCATCACCGGGGAGCTGTTTTTT. This encodes CASSRGQGSITGELFF.

The rearrangement uses TRBV18 and TRBJ2-1, with 10 positions matching TRBD2. This CDR3 spans 15 amino acids. Per germline, CDR1 KGHSH and CDR2 LQKENI. The V gene end was trimmed by 0 bases and the J gene end by 5 bases; junction bases not matched to a gene: 1. The CDR3: CASSPPLAGDNEQFF. CDR3 sequence (DNA): TGTGCCAGCTCACCACCTCTAGCGGGGGACAATGAGCAGTTCTTC.

This chain uses TRBV5-6 with TRBJ1-2; the D gene is possibly TRBD1 (5 bases). The germline gives CDR1 SGHDT, CDR2 YYEEEE. The CDR3 extends over 13 amino acids. V was pared by 1 base and J by 3 bases, with 7 bases between. DNA of the CDR3: TGTGCCAGCAGCTTGTGGGGCGACTATGGCTACACCTTC. Encoded protein: CASSLWGDYGYTF.